The 10 T cell receptor beta chains presented below share a single source sample, sequenced in a study of naive and memory T cell subsets. An equimolar mix of two oligonucleotides served as the beta constant-region primer for TRBC1 and TRBC2. Each CDR3 protein gets one entry after TCRdb re-called the UMI-ligation and nested PCR reads with MiXCR. The sample lists tens of thousands of distinct CDR3 sequences, roughly 11% occurring once. Sequenced: central memory CD8+ T cells from blood. The receptors stem from a human donor in good health.

V usage is TRBV6-5 and J usage is TRBJ2-7; D possibly corresponds to TRBD2 (6 bases). This CDR3 spans 15 amino acids. Per germline, CDR1 MNHEY and CDR2 SVGAGI. V gave up 0 bases and J gave up 3 bases, with 12 bases separating them. The CDR3 reads CASSYSGGNDYEQYF. CDR3 bases: TGTGCCAGCAGTTACTCAGGCGGGAACGACTACGAGCAGTACTTC.

This clonotype came up once. The chain recombines TRBV28 with TRBJ2-5, with 11 nucleotides matching TRBD2. Germline loops: CDR1 MDHEN, CDR2 SYDVKM. The V and J ends lost 6 bases and 3 bases, in that order; junction bases with no gene match: 6. This CDR3 is 15 amino acids long. The CDR3: CASSLRGLAEETQYF. The CDR3 region has the DNA TGTGCCAGCAGCTTACGGGGACTAGCGGAAGAGACCCAGTACTTC. Using reference TRBV28 and TRBJ2-5 for the parts outside the CDR3, the full variable domain is DVKVTQSSRYLVKRTGEKVFLECVQDMDHENMFWYRQDPGLGLRLIYFSYDVKMKEKGDIPEGYSVSREKKERFSLILESASTNQTSMYLCASSLRGLAEETQYFGPGTRLLVL.

In this sample, this clonotype turned up a few times. V usage is TRBV19 and J usage is TRBJ1-1, with D unresolved. This CDR3 is built from 11 residues. Germline V gene sequence: CDR1 LNHDA, CDR2 SQIVND (reference sequence). Trimming pared 4 bases from V and 12 bases from J, leaving 12 bases between. The CDR3 sequence: CASSSGTPSFF. CDR3 bases: TGTGCCAGTAGTAGCGGAACCCCCTCTTTCTTT.

Many counts were recorded for this clonotype. This chain connects TRBV7-9 to TRBJ2-1; a weak D match, TRBD2 (6 bases). The V gene lost 4 bases and the J gene lost 7 bases, with 14 bases spanning the gap. This CDR3 is built from 14 residues. Per germline, CDR1 SEHNR and CDR2 FQNEAQ (reference sequence). CDR3 loop: CASSSPGTPNEQFF. CDR3 bases: TGTGCCAGCAGCTCTCCCGGGACTCCTAATGAGCAGTTCTTC.

The chain has TRBV20-1 and TRBJ2-2, with 11 bases matching TRBD1. Per the germline V gene, CDR1 is DFQATT and CDR2 is SNEGSKA (reference sequence). Trimming took 3 bases from V and 3 from J; bases not matched to a gene: 6. CDR3 length: 16 amino acids. The CDR3 protein is CSARNPGQGDTGELFF. The CDR3 DNA follows: TGCAGTGCTAGGAATCCGGGACAGGGGGACACCGGGGAGCTGTTTTTT.

V gene TRBV19 combines with J gene TRBJ1-5; 7 nucleotides line up with TRBD1. The junction had 11 bases not matched to a gene; V was cut back by 5 bases and J by 4 bases. The CDR3 contains 16 residues. Germline V gene data show CDR1 as LNHDA and CDR2 as SQIVND (reference sequence). CDR3 nucleotide sequence: TGTGCCAGTAGTCCGAAGACAGGGTTTGGGAATCAGCCCCAGCATTTT. This sequence encodes CASSPKTGFGNQPQHF.

This clonotype was counted ten times or more. This chain joins TRBV20-1 and TRBJ2-3; 9 nucleotides align to TRBD2. V trimming: 0 bases; J trimming: 4 bases; junction bases outside the gene matches: 5. The CDR3 is 15 amino acids. Germline CDR1 and CDR2: DFQATT and SNEGSKA (reference sequence). The CDR3: CSARDKAGGADTQYF. CDR3 bases: TGCAGTGCTAGAGATAAAGCGGGAGGAGCAGATACGCAGTATTTT.

This clonotype occurred a few times. This chain links TRBV6-1 with TRBJ2-1; TRBD2 aligns across 9 bases. Germline V gives CDR1 MNHNS, CDR2 SASEGT. This CDR3 is built from 17 residues. Germline trimming cut 2 bases from V and 7 bases from J; bases unmatched to any gene: 12. Here the CDR3 DNA reads TGTGCCAGCAGTGAAAGCGGGAGGCAGGGTAGGATAAATGAGCAGTTCTTC. As protein: CASSESGRQGRINEQFF.

There are many counts of this clonotype. The chain uses TRBV5-1 and TRBJ2-7, with D hard to call. Germline CDR1 SGHRS, CDR2 YFSETQ. The V end was cut by 2 bases, the J end by 5 bases, with 14 bases between. The CDR3 loop spans 14 amino acids. The CDR3 DNA sequence: TGCGCCAGCAGCTTCCCCAGGAGTGGGAACGAGCAGTACTTC. It translates to CASSFPRSGNEQYF.

The chain is built from TRBV7-9 and TRBJ2-1; 11 nucleotides align to TRBD2. Trimming took 4 bases from V and 4 from J; bases not matched to a gene: 3. The CDR3 length is 15 residues. From germline, CDR1 is SEHNR and CDR2 FQNEAQ (reference sequence). The CDR3 region is CASSWTSGPYNEQFF. In nucleotides, the CDR3 is TGTGCCAGCAGCTGGACTAGCGGGCCGTACAATGAGCAGTTCTTC.